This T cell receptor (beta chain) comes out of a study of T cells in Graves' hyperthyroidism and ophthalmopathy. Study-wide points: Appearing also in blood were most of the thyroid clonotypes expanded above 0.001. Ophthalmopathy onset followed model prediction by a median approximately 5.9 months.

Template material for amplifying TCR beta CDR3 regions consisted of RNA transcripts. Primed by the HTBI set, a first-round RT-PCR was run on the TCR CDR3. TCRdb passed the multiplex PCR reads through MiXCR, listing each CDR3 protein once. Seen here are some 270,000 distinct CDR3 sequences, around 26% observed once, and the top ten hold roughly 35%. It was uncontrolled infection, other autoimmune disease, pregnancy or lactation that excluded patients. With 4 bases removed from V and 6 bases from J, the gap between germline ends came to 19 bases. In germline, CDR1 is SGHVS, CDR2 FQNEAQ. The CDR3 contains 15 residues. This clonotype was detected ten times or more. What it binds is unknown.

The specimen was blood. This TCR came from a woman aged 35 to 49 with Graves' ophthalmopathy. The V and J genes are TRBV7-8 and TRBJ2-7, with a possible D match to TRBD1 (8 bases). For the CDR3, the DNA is TGTGCCAGCAGCTCAGCAGGGGGCGGGGGAGGCGAGCAGTACTTC. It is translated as CASSSAGGGGGEQYF.